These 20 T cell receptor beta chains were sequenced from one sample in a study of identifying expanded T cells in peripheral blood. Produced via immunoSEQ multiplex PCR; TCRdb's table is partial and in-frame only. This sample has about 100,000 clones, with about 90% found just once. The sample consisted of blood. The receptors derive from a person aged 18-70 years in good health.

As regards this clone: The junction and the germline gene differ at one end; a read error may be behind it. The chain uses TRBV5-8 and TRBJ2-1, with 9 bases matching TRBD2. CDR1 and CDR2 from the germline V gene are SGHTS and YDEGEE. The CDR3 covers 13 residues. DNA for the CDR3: TGTGCCAGCAGCTTAACCGGGACTAGCATCAGGGTCTTC. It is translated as CASSLTGTSIRVF.

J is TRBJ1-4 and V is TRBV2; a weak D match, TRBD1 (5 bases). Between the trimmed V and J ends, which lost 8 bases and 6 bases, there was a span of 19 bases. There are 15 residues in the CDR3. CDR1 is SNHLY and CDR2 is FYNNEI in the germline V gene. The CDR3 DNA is TGTGCCAGCCCGGCGGCGGGGGTCGAGGATGAAAAACTGTTTTTT. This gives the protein CASPAAGVEDEKLFF.

Here the CDR3 reads CASSFLDRLNEKLFF. The CDR3, as DNA: TGTGCCAGCAGCTTCTTGGACAGACTCAATGAAAAACTGTTTTTT. The V call is TRBV5-6, the J call TRBJ1-4, with a weak D call TRBD1 (6 bases). The CDR3 is made up of 15 amino acids. Germline lookup yields CDR1 SGHDT and CDR2 YYEEEE. V was pared by 2 bases and J by 5 bases, with 13 bases between.

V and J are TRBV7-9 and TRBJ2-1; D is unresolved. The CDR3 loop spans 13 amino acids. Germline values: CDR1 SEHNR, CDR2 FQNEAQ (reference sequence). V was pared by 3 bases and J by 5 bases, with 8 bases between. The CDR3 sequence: CASSLPTNNEQFF. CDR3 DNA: TGTGCCAGCAGCTTGCCAACGAACAATGAGCAGTTCTTC.

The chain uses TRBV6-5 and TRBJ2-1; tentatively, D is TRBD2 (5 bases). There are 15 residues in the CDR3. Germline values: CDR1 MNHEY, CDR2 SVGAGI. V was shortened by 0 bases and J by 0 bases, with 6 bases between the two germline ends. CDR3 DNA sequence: TGTGCCAGCAGTTACTCGCGGGCCTCCTACAATGAGCAGTTCTTC. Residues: CASSYSRASYNEQFF.

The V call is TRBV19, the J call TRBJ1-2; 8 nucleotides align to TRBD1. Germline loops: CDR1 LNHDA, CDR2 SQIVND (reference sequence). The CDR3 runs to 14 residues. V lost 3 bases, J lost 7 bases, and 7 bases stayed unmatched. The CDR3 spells CASSIAQGASGYTF. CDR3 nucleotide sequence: TGTGCCAGTAGTATCGCTCAGGGGGCATCTGGCTACACCTTC.

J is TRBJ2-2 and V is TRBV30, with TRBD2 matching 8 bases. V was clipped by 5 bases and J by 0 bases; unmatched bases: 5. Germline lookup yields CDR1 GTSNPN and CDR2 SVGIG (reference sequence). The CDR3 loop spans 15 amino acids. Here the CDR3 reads CAWRLGGANTGELFF. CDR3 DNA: TGTGCCTGGCGCCTCGGGGGGGCGAACACCGGGGAGCTGTTTTTT.

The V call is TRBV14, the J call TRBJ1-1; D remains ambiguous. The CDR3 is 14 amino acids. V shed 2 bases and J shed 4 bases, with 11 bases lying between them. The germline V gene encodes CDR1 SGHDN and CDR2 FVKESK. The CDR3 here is CASSQWPLGTEAFF. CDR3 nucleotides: TGTGCCAGCAGCCAATGGCCATTGGGCACTGAAGCTTTCTTT.

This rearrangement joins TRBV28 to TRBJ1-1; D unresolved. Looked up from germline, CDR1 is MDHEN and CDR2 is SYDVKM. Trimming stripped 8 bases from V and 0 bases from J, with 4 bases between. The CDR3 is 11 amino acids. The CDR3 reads CASWMNTEAFF. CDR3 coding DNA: TGTGCCAGCTGGATGAACACTGAAGCTTTCTTT.

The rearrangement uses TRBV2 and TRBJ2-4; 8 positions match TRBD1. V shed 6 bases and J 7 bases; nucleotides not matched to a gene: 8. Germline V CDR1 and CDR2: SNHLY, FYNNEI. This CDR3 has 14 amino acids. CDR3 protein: CASRSRGTGNIQYF. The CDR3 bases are TGTGCCAGCAGATCCAGGGGGACAGGCAACATTCAGTACTTC.

The CDR3 nucleotides read TGTGCCAGCAGCTGGGGAAAATGGGGGGAGGGCTCCCCCTACAATGAGCAGTTCTTC. Protein product: CASSWGKWGEGSPYNEQFF. The chain is built from TRBV11-3 and TRBJ2-1, with 7 bases lining up with TRBD2. CDR3 length: 19 residues. J was trimmed by 2 bases and V by 4 bases; bases with no gene match: 17. The germline V gene has CDR1 SGHNT and CDR2 YENEEA.

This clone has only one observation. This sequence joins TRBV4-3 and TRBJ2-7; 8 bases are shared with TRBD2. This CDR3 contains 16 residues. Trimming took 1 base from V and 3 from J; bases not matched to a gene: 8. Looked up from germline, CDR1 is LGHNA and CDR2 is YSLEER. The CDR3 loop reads CASSQVASGYVYEQYF. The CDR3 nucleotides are TGCGCCAGCAGCCAAGTTGCTAGCGGGTATGTCTACGAGCAGTACTTC.

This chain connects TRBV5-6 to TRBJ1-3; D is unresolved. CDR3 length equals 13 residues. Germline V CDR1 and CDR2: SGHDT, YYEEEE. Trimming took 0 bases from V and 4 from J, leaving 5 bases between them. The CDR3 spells CASSLAGGNTIYF. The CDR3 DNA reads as TGTGCCAGCAGCTTGGCGGGAGGAAACACCATATATTTT.

The CDR3 region is CASSVGVNQPQHF. The DNA for the CDR3 is TGCGCCAGCAGCGTCGGGGTTAATCAGCCCCAGCATTTT. The genes are TRBV5-1 and TRBJ1-5, with D uncertain. The CDR3 spans 13 residues. CDR1 SGHRS and CDR2 YFSETQ come from the germline V gene. V dropped 4 bases and J dropped 4 bases, with 9 bases sitting between them.

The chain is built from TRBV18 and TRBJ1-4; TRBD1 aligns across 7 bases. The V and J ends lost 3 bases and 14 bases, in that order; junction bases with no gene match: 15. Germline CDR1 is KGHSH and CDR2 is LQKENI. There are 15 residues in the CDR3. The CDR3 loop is CASSPLNRKQGRLFF. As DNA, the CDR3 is TGTGCCAGCTCACCCCTCAACCGGAAACAGGGGAGGCTGTTTTTT.

CDR3 sequence: CASSLVHYYGYTF. The CDR3 DNA reads as TGTGCCAGCAGCTTAGTACACTACTATGGCTACACCTTC. This chain joins TRBV7-2 and TRBJ1-2; D is unresolved. This CDR3 has 13 amino acids. Germline V CDR1 and CDR2: SGHTA, FQGNSA. Trimming took off 1 base at V and 3 bases at J, with 6 bases between the two ends.

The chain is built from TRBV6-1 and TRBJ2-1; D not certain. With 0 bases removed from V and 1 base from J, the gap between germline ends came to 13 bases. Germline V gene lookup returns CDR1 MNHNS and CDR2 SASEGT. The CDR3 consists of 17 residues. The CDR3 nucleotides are TGTGCCAGCAGTGAAGCTTGGGGTCTCCGGTCCTACAATGAGCAGTTCTTC. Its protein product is CASSEAWGLRSYNEQFF.

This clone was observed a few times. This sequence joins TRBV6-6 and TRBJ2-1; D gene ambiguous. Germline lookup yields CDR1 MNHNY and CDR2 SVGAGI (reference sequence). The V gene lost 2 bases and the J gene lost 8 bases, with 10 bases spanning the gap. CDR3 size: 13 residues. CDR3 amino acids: CASSYPESHEQFF. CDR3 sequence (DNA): TGTGCCAGCAGTTACCCCGAATCCCATGAGCAGTTCTTC.

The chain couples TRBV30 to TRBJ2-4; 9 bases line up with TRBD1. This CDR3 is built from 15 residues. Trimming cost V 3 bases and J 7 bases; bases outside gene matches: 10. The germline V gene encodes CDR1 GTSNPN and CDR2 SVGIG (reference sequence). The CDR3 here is CAWRTGTGRRNIQYF. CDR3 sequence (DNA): TGTGCCTGGAGGACCGGGACAGGGCGTAGGAACATTCAGTACTTC.

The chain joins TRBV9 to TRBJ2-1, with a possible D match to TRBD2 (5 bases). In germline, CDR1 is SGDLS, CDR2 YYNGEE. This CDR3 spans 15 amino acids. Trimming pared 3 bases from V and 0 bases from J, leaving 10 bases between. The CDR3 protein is CASSAAGSSYNEQFF. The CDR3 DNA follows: TGTGCCAGCAGCGCGGCGGGTAGCTCCTACAATGAGCAGTTCTTC.